Below, 32 T cell receptor beta chains from the same sample are listed, as sequenced in a study of blood T cell repertoires in COVID-19. TCRdb keeps only in-frame clones here, not all; method: immunoSEQ multiplex PCR. The data contain 360,000 or so clones, 80% to 85% of them singletons. Material: PBMCs or T cells enriched from blood (not recorded which). These receptors were taken from a woman between 50 and 59 years old who had recovered from COVID-19.

The rearrangement links TRBV5-1 to TRBJ1-1; D is undetermined. Trimming left V 2 bases short and J 1 base short, with 6 bases between. This CDR3 is built from 13 residues. Per the germline V gene, CDR1 is SGHRS and CDR2 is YFSETQ. CDR3 coding DNA: TGCGCCAGCAGCTTCGGTTGGAACACTGAAGCTTTCTTT. Its protein product is CASSFGWNTEAFF.

V usage is TRBV3-1 (or the pseudogene TRBV3-2) and J usage is TRBJ1-2, with 10 bases aligning to TRBD1. Germline assignment: CDR1 LGHDT and CDR2 YNNKEL (reference sequence). The CDR3 extends over 16 amino acids. V shed 4 bases and J 4 bases; nucleotides not matched to a gene: 9. In nucleotides, the CDR3 is TGTGCCAGCAGCCGTTCGACAGGGGGCGGAAGCTATGGCTACACCTTC. Amino acids: CASSRSTGGGSYGYTF.

This chain connects TRBV28 to TRBJ2-3; the match to TRBD1 covers 7 bases. Unmatched junction bases numbered 16, after V lost 5 bases and J lost 2 bases. The V gene's germline CDR1 is MDHEN and CDR2 SYDVKM. There are 18 residues in the CDR3. The CDR3 loop reads CASSPHGLGDSYTDTQYF. CDR3 nucleotides: TGTGCCAGCAGTCCCCATGGGCTTGGGGACAGTTACACAGATACGCAGTATTTT.

The V and J genes are TRBV6-2 or TRBV6-3 and TRBJ2-5; 10 nucleotides align to TRBD2. The CDR3 has 16 amino acids. With 3 bases clipped from V and 5 bases from J, the junction kept 9 bases outside the gene matches. Germline CDR1 reads MNHEY; CDR2 reads SVGEGT. The CDR3 DNA reads as TGTGCCAGCAGTTATACCAGCGGGGGGGCTTATGAGACCCAGTACTTC. Its protein is CASSYTSGGAYETQYF.

The sample holds a few counts of this clone. This sequence joins TRBV27 and TRBJ2-1, with D possibly being TRBD1 (6 bases). This CDR3 comprises 15 residues. In germline, CDR1 is MNHEY, CDR2 SMNVEV (reference sequence). Trimming cost V 1 base and J 6 bases, with 13 bases left between them. The chain's CDR3 is CASSLLGRGGNEQFF. As DNA, the CDR3 is TGTGCCAGCAGTTTATTGGGCAGGGGTGGCAATGAGCAGTTCTTC.

The chain has TRBV12-5 and TRBJ1-1; D is ambiguous. The CDR3 has 11 residues. Per the germline V gene, CDR1 is LGHNT and CDR2 is FRNRAP. Trimming pared 8 bases from V and 10 bases from J, leaving 14 bases between. The CDR3 here is CASLQVIGAFF. CDR3 bases: TGTGCTAGTTTGCAGGTAATAGGAGCTTTCTTT.

The chain carries TRBV3-1 (or the pseudogene TRBV3-2) and TRBJ2-2, with D perhaps matching TRBD1 (6 bases). Per the germline V gene, CDR1 is LGHDT and CDR2 is YNNKEL (reference sequence). The CDR3 is 15 residues long. V lost 2 bases, J lost 3 bases, and 10 bases lay in between. As DNA, the CDR3 is TGTGCCAGCAGCCAAAGAGGGGGAGACACCGGGGAGCTGTTTTTT. The encoded protein is CASSQRGGDTGELFF.

This clone was found once. This chain uses TRBV13 with TRBJ2-7; 9 nucleotides align to TRBD1. J was trimmed by 5 bases and V by 3 bases; bases with no gene match: 5. Per germline, CDR1 PRHDT and CDR2 FYEKMQ (reference sequence). This CDR3 is built from 14 residues. The CDR3 DNA reads as TGTGCCAGCAGCTTCGACACAGGGGGCGACGAGCAGTACTTC. It encodes CASSFDTGGDEQYF.

The rearrangement uses TRBV19 and TRBJ1-2, with D perhaps matching TRBD1 (5 bases). This CDR3 spans 13 amino acids. Germline loops: CDR1 LNHDA, CDR2 SQIVND (reference sequence). V dropped 7 bases and J dropped 4 bases, with 13 bases sitting between them. DNA for the CDR3: TGTGCCAGTACCACGACAGCCATCTATGGCTACACCTTC. It yields the protein CASTTTAIYGYTF.

This clone has a single count. The V call is TRBV18, the J call TRBJ2-7; 8 positions match TRBD1. The V and J ends lost 0 bases and 7 bases, in that order; junction bases with no gene match: 5. CDR3 length equals 14 residues. Germline V gives CDR1 KGHSH, CDR2 LQKENI. The CDR3 region is CASSPPNGQGEQYF. Here the CDR3 DNA reads TGTGCCAGCTCACCACCCAATGGACAGGGTGAGCAGTACTTC. The variable domain in full, completed from reference TRBV18 and TRBJ2-7, reads NAGVMQNPRHLVRRRGQEARLRCSPMKGHSHVYWYRQLPEEGLKFMVYLQKENIIDESGMPKERFSAEFPKEGPSILRIQQVVRGDSAAYFCASSPPNGQGEQYFGPGTRLTVT.

The chain joins TRBV7-9 to TRBJ1-2; maybe TRBD1 (5 bases). The germline V gene encodes CDR1 SEHNR and CDR2 FQNEAQ (reference sequence). Trimming stripped 3 bases from V and 6 bases from J, with 14 bases between. The CDR3 extends over 14 amino acids. The chain's CDR3 is CASSLDTTLNGYTF. The CDR3 DNA is TGTGCCAGCAGCTTGGACACTACCCTAAATGGCTACACCTTC. The entire variable domain, with the rest obtained from reference TRBV7-9 and TRBJ1-2, is as follows: DTGVSQNPRHKITKRGQNVTFRCDPISEHNRLYWYRQTLGQGPEFLTYFQNEAQLEKSRLLSDRFSAERPKGSFSTLEIQRTEQGDSAMYLCASSLDTTLNGYTFGSGTRLTVV.

This clone was seen only once. The chain uses TRBV4-3 and TRBJ2-1; a possible D gene is TRBD2 (6 bases). The V end lost 3 bases, the J end lost 14 bases, and 17 bases lay between the germline ends. CDR1 and CDR2 from the germline V gene are LGHNA and YSLEER. This CDR3 spans 13 amino acids. Here the CDR3 DNA reads TGCGCCAGCAGCCAGGGGGACTCCAGTGGAAAGTTCTTC. Protein: CASSQGDSSGKFF.

The rearrangement uses TRBV7-2 and TRBJ1-5; 7 nucleotides align to TRBD1. V was pared by 1 base and J by 7 bases, with 4 bases of the junction left unmatched. Germline V lookup: CDR1 SGHTA, CDR2 FQGNSA. The CDR3 is made up of 14 amino acids. The CDR3 loop is CASSLDTGVQPQHF. In DNA form, the CDR3 reads TGTGCCAGCAGCTTAGACACAGGGGTACAGCCCCAGCATTTT.

The chain links TRBV9 to TRBJ1-3, with 8 bases identical to TRBD1. There are 14 residues in the CDR3. Germline V gene data show CDR1 as SGDLS and CDR2 as YYNGEE. Trimming at V came to 3 bases and at J to 2 bases, leaving 1 base not matched to a gene. The CDR3 DNA reads TGTGCCAGCAGCGCGACAGGGGCTGGAAACACCATATATTTT. Translated: CASSATGAGNTIYF.

The chain recombines TRBV5-1 with TRBJ1-4, with D uncertain. V shed 3 bases and J shed 2 bases, with 5 bases lying between them. The germline V gene encodes CDR1 SGHRS and CDR2 YFSETQ. The CDR3 length is 13 residues. The CDR3 DNA sequence: TGCGCCAGCAGCTCCGTGACTAATGAAAAACTGTTTTTT. This gives the protein CASSSVTNEKLFF.

Concerning this clone: Other nucleotide sequences in the sample specify the same CDR3. This chain uses TRBV7-2 with TRBJ1-5; D might be TRBD1 (5 bases). Between the trimmed V and J ends, which lost 3 bases and 1 base, there was a span of 10 bases. This CDR3 has 15 residues. CDR1 is SGHTA, CDR2 FQGNSA, per germline. The DNA of the CDR3 is TGTGCCAGCAGCTTGGCGCGGGGGAGCAATCAGCCCCAGCATTTT. It specifies CASSLARGSNQPQHF.

The chain recombines TRBV4-3 with TRBJ2-2; 8 bases line up with TRBD1. In germline, CDR1 is LGHNA, CDR2 YSLEER. This CDR3 is 17 amino acids long. V trimming: 0 bases; J trimming: 6 bases; junction bases outside the gene matches: 9. Here the CDR3 DNA reads TGCGCCAGCAGCCAAGATACATCAGGGGGCAGGGCCGGGGAGCTGTTTTTT. Translation gives CASSQDTSGGRAGELFF.

The rearrangement uses TRBV3-1 (or the pseudogene TRBV3-2) and TRBJ1-1; tentatively, D is TRBD1 (6 bases). Germline CDR1 LGHDT, CDR2 YNNKEL (reference sequence). The V gene lost 0 bases and the J gene lost 3 bases, with 11 bases spanning the gap. CDR3 length equals 15 residues. The CDR3 spells CASSQDGDTYTEAFF. The CDR3 DNA reads as TGTGCCAGCAGCCAAGATGGGGACACGTACACTGAAGCTTTCTTT.

The chain employs TRBV7-6 and TRBJ1-3; D remains ambiguous. The germline gives CDR1 SGHVS, CDR2 FNYEAQ. Trimming removed 5 bases at V and 0 bases at J, with 5 bases between. The CDR3 is made up of 13 amino acids. The CDR3 here is CASSPSSGNTIYF. DNA for the CDR3: TGTGCCAGCAGCCCCTCCTCTGGAAACACCATATATTTT.

The chain recombines TRBV5-4 with TRBJ2-1; 11 bases are a match to TRBD2. Germline CDR1 reads SGHNT; CDR2 reads YYREEE (reference sequence). The CDR3 is made up of 15 amino acids. Trimming cost V 9 bases and J 6 bases; bases outside gene matches: 11. CDR3 sequence reads: CATTRLLAGVNEQFF. In DNA form, the CDR3 reads TGTGCCACCACTAGGCTACTAGCGGGAGTCAATGAGCAGTTCTTC.

This rearrangement joins TRBV2 to TRBJ2-1; no clear D. This CDR3 has 13 residues. Per germline, CDR1 SNHLY and CDR2 FYNNEI. V lost 2 bases and J 4 bases, leaving 6 bases between the germline ends. DNA of the CDR3: TGTGCCAGCAGTGAACGACTGTACAATGAGCAGTTCTTC. It codes for CASSERLYNEQFF. The whole variable domain, remainder taken from reference TRBV2 and TRBJ2-1, is EPEVTQTPSHQVTQMGQEVILRCVPISNHLYFYWYRQILGQKVEFLVSFYNNEISEKSEIFDDQFSVERPDGSNFTLKIRSTKLEDSAMYFCASSERLYNEQFFGPGTRLTVL.

This clone was observed a few times. V and J are TRBV2 and TRBJ1-5; D might be TRBD1 (5 bases). V was shortened by 3 bases and J by 7 bases, with 16 bases between the two germline ends. Germline CDR1 SNHLY, CDR2 FYNNEI. This CDR3 is built from 15 residues. The CDR3 loop reads CASSDPKQVGQPQHF. The DNA of the CDR3 is TGTGCCAGCAGTGATCCTAAACAGGTTGGACAGCCCCAGCATTTT.

The chain couples TRBV6-2 or TRBV6-3 to TRBJ1-1; D remains unclear. CDR1 and CDR2 from the germline V gene are MNHEY and SVGEGT. Deletions cut 3 bases from V and 5 bases from J, with 10 bases between. The CDR3 has 13 residues. CDR3 sequence (DNA): TGTGCCAGCAGTTATACCGTCAGGACTGAAGCTTTCTTT. This codes for CASSYTVRTEAFF.

The CDR3 sequence is CASRGQNYGYTF. The CDR3 DNA sequence: TGTGCCAGTAGGGGGCAAAACTATGGCTACACCTTC. The chain recombines TRBV19 with TRBJ1-2, with D possibly TRBD1 on 5 matching bases. V shed 6 bases and J shed 2 bases, with 7 bases lying between them. CDR1 and CDR2 (germline): LNHDA, SQIVND (reference sequence). This CDR3 spans 12 amino acids.

This clone was observed a single time. J is TRBJ2-1 and V is TRBV12-3 or TRBV12-4; 7 bases fit TRBD1. The CDR3 contains 13 residues. V shed 5 bases, J shed 7 bases, and the junction held 5 bases outside the gene matches. The CDR3 DNA follows: TGTGCCAGCAGTGGACAGGTTGGGAATGAGCAGTTCTTC. This translates into CASSGQVGNEQFF.

The genes are TRBV11-2 and TRBJ2-5, with 9 bases matching TRBD2. Germline lookup yields CDR1 SGHAT and CDR2 FQNNGV. The CDR3 consists of 14 residues. J was trimmed by 6 bases and V by 7 bases; bases with no gene match: 9. CDR3 DNA sequence: TGTGCCAGCACCCCGGACGCTAGCGGGAAGACCCAGTACTTC. Its protein product is CASTPDASGKTQYF.

The sample holds a few counts of this clone. The rearrangement joins TRBV30 to TRBJ1-3; TRBD1 might be the D (5 bases). Germline CDR1 GTSNPN, CDR2 SVGIG (reference sequence). Trimming removed 2 bases from V and 1 base from J, with 18 bases in between. This CDR3 is built from 17 residues. The CDR3 is CAWSPGDGMFSGNTIYF. DNA for the CDR3: TGTGCCTGGAGTCCGGGGGACGGGATGTTTTCTGGAAACACCATATATTTT.

The chain combines TRBV19 with TRBJ1-5; D gene uncertain. Germline V lookup: CDR1 LNHDA, CDR2 SQIVND (reference sequence). This CDR3 comprises 14 residues. The V gene lost 9 bases and the J gene lost 0 bases, with 12 bases spanning the gap. CDR3 nucleotides: TGTGCCAGCCAAGCCGGTATTAGCAATCAGCCCCAGCATTTT. Translating it yields CASQAGISNQPQHF.

V gene TRBV7-2 combines with J gene TRBJ1-2, with D hard to call. The V end lost 6 bases, the J end lost 2 bases, and 7 bases lay between the germline ends. This CDR3 region has 12 residues. Germline V gene data show CDR1 as SGHTA and CDR2 as FQGNSA. The CDR3 DNA is TGTGCCAGCAGGGCCGGGAACTATGGCTACACCTTC. Translating gives CASRAGNYGYTF.

V is TRBV6-1 and J is TRBJ1-3; weak D call: TRBD1 (6 bases). CDR3 length: 13 residues. The germline V gene encodes CDR1 MNHNS and CDR2 SASEGT. The V and J ends lost 3 bases and 8 bases respectively, with 11 bases between them. This chain's CDR3 is CASSDWGRDTIYF. The CDR3 coding sequence is TGTGCCAGCAGTGATTGGGGGCGAGACACCATATATTTT.

The chain joins TRBV11-3 to TRBJ2-7, with D unresolved. The CDR3 contains 14 residues. Germline-derived CDR1 and CDR2 are SGHNT and YENEEA. The V end lost 5 bases, the J end lost 4 bases, and 15 bases lay between the germline ends. CDR3 DNA: TGTGCCAGCAGCCCCACTCAGGATTCGTACGAGCAGTACTTC. Translating gives CASSPTQDSYEQYF.

The chain is built from TRBV12-5 and TRBJ1-1; D gene uncertain. V lost 6 bases and J lost 2, with 4 bases in between. The CDR3 has 11 residues. Germline-derived CDR1 and CDR2 are LGHNT and FRNRAP. This chain's CDR3 is CASGVNTEAFF. CDR3 coding DNA: TGTGCTAGTGGCGTTAACACTGAAGCTTTCTTT. The complete variable domain, with remaining parts taken from reference TRBV12-5 and TRBJ1-1, reads DARVTQTPRHKVTEMGQEVTMRCQPILGHNTVFWYRQTMMQGLELLAYFRNRAPLDDSGMPKDRFSAEMPDATLATLKIQPSEPRDSAVYFCASGVNTEAFFGQGTRLTVV.